This T cell receptor beta chain was recovered during a study of T cell clonotyping in hematopoietic cell transplantation. Study outcomes and limitations: Higher Inverse Simpson Index values in graft donor and pretransplant recipient predicted broader posttransplant TCR diversity. Recipient TCR diversity dropped after transplant; expanded clonotypes rose from day 30 to 180. Few recipient clonotypes overlapped donors; over 95% were de novo at given depth.

Profiled with immunoSEQ multiplex PCR; TCRdb holds only in-frame clones, not every one. The sample holds roughly 13,000 clones, over 85% seen once. To note about this clone: Its antigen is unidentified.

Recipients were bled about 28 days pretransplant and at posttransplant days 30, 100, 180. Germline V gene sequence: CDR1 MNHEY, CDR2 SVGAGI. This CDR3 is built from 12 residues. V lost 8 bases and J lost 8, with 15 bases in between. This TCR was sampled from a male patient between 55 and 70 years old who had an allogeneic stem cell transplant from an unrelated donor, so the T cells may come from the graft donor. Some clones in this sample may be carry-over from other donors' samples. Sequenced material: PBMCs, taken 30 days after allogeneic stem cell transplant. The chain joins TRBV6-5 to TRBJ1-2, with D maybe TRBD1 (6 bases). CDR3 residues: CASGGGARGYTF. CDR3 sequence (DNA): TGTGCCAGCGGCGGGGGGGCCCGGGGCTACACCTTC.